The clone carrying this TCR beta chain has just one count. The target antigen is unknown. The sample belongs to a study of CD8+CD57+ T cells in acquired aplastic anemia. Whole-study results and caveats: Patients and controls shared 25 to 30 CD8+ CDR3 sequences, which appeared highly expressed in patients and within their immunodominant clones.

From germline, CDR1 is SEHNR and CDR2 FQNEAQ (reference sequence). The CDR3 totals 12 residues. V was pared by 5 bases and J by 8 bases, with 9 bases between. Previously, flow cytometry had revealed CD8+CD57+ cell expansion in the patients chosen for sequencing. Patients were treatment-naive when blood was sampled. Using genomic DNA as the template, TCR beta VDJ and CDR3 profiling was carried out. TCRdb itself ran the reads through MiXCR, one entry per CDR3 protein. The table records approximately 130,000 distinct CDR3 sequences, about two fifths of them present only once. Sequencing used sorted CD4+, CD8+, or CD8+CD57+ T cells (not recorded which) from PBMCs. The chain uses TRBV7-9 and TRBJ2-2; D not certain. The source is a human donor with aplastic anemia. CDR3 in DNA: TGTGCCAGCAGCGGCTTATCTGGGGAGCTGTTTTTT. Its translation: CASSGLSGELFF. The full variable domain, completed using reference TRBV7-9 and TRBJ2-2, is DTGVSQNPRHKITKRGQNVTFRCDPISEHNRLYWYRQTLGQGPEFLTYFQNEAQLEKSRLLSDRFSAERPKGSFSTLEIQRTEQGDSAMYLCASSGLSGELFFGEGSRLTVL.